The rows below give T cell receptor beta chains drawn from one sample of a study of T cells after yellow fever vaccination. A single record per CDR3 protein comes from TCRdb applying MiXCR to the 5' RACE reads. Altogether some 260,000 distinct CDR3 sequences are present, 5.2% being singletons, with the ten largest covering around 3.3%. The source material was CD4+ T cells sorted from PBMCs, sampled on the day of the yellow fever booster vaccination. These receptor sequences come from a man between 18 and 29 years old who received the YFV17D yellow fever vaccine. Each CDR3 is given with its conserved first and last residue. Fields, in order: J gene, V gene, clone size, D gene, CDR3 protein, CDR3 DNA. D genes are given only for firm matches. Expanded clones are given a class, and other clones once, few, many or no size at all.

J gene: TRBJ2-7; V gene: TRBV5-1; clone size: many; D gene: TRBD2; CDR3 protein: CASSLVSGESSYEQYF; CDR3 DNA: TGCGCCAGCAGCTTGGTTAGCGGGGAAAGCTCCTACGAGCAGTACTTC
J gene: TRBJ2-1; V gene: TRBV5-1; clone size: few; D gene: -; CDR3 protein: CASSFEGGSGYNEQFF; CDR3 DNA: TGCGCCAGCAGCTTTGAAGGGGGTTCAGGGTACAATGAGCAGTTCTTC
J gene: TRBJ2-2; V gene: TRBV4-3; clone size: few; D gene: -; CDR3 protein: CASSLPGNTGELFF; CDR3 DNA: TGCGCCAGCAGCCTCCCGGGGAACACCGGGGAGCTGTTTTTT
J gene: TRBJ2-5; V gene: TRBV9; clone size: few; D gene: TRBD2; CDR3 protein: CASSASGLAENGETQYF; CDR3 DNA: TGTGCCAGCAGCGCTAGCGGACTAGCGGAGAATGGGGAGACCCAGTACTTC
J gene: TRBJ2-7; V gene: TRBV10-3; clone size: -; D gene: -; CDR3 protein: CAISDPGISSYEQYF; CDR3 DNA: TGTGCCATCAGTGACCCGGGGATTAGCTCCTACGAGCAGTACTTC
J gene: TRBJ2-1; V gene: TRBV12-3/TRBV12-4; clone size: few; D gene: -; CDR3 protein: CASRSQGVNEQFF; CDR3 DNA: TGTGCCAGCAGATCCCAGGGTGTAAATGAGCAGTTCTTC
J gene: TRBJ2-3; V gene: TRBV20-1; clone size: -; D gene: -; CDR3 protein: CSASFGWRGPGTDTQYF; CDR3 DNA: TGCAGTGCTAGTTTTGGGTGGAGGGGGCCTGGCACAGATACGCAGTATTTT
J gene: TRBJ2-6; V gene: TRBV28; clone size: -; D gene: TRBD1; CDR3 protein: CASSLRTGVPGANVLTF; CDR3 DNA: TGTGCCAGCAGTTTACGTACAGGGGTTCCTGGGGCCAACGTCCTGACTTTC
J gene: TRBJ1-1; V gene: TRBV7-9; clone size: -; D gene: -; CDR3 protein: CASIKQPNTEAFF; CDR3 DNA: TGTGCCAGCATTAAACAGCCGAACACTGAAGCTTTCTTT
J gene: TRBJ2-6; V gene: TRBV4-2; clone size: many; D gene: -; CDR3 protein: CASSQEAGTGANVLTF; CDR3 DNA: TGTGCCAGCAGCCAAGAGGCGGGAACTGGGGCCAACGTCCTGACTTTC
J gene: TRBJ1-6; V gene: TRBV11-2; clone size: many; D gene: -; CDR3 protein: CASSLRRAYNSPLHF; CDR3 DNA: TGTGCCAGCAGCTTACGCAGGGCCTATAATTCACCCCTCCACTTT
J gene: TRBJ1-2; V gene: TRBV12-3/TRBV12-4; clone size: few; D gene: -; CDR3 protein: CASSVLSNYGYTF; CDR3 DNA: TGTGCCAGCAGCGTGCTGTCTAACTATGGCTACACCTTC
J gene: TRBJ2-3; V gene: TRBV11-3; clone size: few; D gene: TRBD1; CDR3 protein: CASSLGQGSVGTQYF; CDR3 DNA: TGTGCCAGCAGCCTTGGACAGGGCTCCGTTGGGACGCAGTATTTT
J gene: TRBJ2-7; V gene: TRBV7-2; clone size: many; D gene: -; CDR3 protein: CASSPVRFSEQYF; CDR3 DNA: TGTGCCAGCAGCCCCGTTAGATTCTCCGAGCAGTACTTC
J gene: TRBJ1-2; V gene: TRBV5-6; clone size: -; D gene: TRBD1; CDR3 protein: CASSLGTGGGDGYTF; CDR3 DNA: TGTGCCAGCAGCCTGGGCACAGGGGGAGGAGATGGCTACACCTTC
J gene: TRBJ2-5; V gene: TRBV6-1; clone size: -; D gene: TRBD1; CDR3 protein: CASSPTGYQETQYF; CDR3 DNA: TGTGCCAGCAGTCCGACAGGGTACCAAGAGACCCAGTACTTC
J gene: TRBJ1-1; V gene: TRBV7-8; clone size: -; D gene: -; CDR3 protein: CASSIQGNTEAFF; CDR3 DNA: TGTGCCAGCAGCATACAGGGGAACACTGAAGCTTTCTTT
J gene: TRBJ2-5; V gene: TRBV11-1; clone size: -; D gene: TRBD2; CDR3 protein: CASSLGGTTETQYF; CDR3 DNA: TGTGCCAGCAGCTTGGGAGGGACTACAGAGACCCAGTACTTC
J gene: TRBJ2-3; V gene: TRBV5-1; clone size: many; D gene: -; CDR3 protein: CASSLRVATDTQYF; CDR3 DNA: TGCGCCAGCAGCTTGCGGGTTGCCACAGATACGCAGTATTTT
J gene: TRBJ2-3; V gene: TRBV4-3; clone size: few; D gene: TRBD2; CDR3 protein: CASSQDFAGADTQYF; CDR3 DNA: TGCGCCAGCAGCCAAGATTTTGCGGGGGCAGATACGCAGTATTTT
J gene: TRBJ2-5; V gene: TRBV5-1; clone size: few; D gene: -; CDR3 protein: CASSFEAGLAQYF; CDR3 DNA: TGCGCCAGCAGCTTCGAGGCAGGATTGGCCCAGTACTTC
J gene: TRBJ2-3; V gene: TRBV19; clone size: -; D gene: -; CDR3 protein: CASSSLDNTDTQYF; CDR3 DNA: TGTGCCAGTAGTAGCCTCGACAACACAGATACGCAGTATTTT
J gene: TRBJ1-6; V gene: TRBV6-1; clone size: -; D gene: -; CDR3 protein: CASSAWGLDSPLHF; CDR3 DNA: TGTGCCAGCAGTGCATGGGGTCTGGATTCACCCCTCCACTTT
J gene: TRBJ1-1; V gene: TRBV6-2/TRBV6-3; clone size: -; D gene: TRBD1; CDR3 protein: CASGDRGMNTEAFF; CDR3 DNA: TGTGCCAGCGGGGACAGGGGAATGAACACTGAAGCTTTCTTT
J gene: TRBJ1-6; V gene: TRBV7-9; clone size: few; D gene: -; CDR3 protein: CASTPGLYNSPLHF; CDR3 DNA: TGTGCCAGCACACCGGGCCTTTATAATTCACCCCTCCACTTT
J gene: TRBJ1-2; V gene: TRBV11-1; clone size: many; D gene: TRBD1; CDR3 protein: CASSKRTGDHGYTF; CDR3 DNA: TGTGCCAGCAGTAAGAGAACAGGGGACCATGGCTACACCTTC
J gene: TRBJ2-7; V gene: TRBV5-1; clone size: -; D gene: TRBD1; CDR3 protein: CASSWGQGGFEQYF; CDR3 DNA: TGCGCCAGCAGCTGGGGACAGGGGGGGTTCGAGCAGTACTTC
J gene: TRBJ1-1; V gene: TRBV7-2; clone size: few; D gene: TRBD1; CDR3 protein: CASSPERGLAFF; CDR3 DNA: TGTGCCAGCAGCCCGGAAAGGGGGCTAGCTTTCTTT
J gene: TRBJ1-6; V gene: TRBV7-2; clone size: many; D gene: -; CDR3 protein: CASSLGSGTTSPLHF; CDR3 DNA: TGTGCCAGCAGCTTAGGCTCCGGGACTACTTCACCCCTCCACTTT
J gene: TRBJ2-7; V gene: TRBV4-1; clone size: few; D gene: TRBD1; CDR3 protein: CASSQCPDVQSCNIVGTGDGEQYF; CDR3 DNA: TGCGCCAGCAGCCAATGCCCCGACGTACAAAGCTGTAACATTGTGGGGACAGGGGACGGGGAGCAGTACTTC
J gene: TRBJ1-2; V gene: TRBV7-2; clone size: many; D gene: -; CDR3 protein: CASSLESGGYGYTF; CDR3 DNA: TGTGCCAGCAGCTTAGAATCCGGAGGTTATGGCTACACCTTC
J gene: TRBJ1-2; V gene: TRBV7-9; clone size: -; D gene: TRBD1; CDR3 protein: CASSWTGGVSTF; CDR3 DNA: TGTGCCAGCAGCTGGACAGGGGGAGTTTCCACCTTC
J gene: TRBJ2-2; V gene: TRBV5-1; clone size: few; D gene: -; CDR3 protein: CASSIDSLNTGELFF; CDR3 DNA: TGCGCCAGCAGCATTGACAGCCTGAACACCGGGGAGCTGTTTTTT
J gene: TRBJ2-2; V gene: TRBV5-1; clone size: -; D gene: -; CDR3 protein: CASSSSSNTGELFF; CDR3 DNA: TGCGCCAGCAGCTCATCTTCGAACACCGGGGAGCTGTTTTTT
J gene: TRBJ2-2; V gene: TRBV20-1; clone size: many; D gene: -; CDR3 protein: CSARVPYTGELFF; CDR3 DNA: TGCAGTGCTAGAGTCCCTTACACCGGGGAGCTGTTTTTT